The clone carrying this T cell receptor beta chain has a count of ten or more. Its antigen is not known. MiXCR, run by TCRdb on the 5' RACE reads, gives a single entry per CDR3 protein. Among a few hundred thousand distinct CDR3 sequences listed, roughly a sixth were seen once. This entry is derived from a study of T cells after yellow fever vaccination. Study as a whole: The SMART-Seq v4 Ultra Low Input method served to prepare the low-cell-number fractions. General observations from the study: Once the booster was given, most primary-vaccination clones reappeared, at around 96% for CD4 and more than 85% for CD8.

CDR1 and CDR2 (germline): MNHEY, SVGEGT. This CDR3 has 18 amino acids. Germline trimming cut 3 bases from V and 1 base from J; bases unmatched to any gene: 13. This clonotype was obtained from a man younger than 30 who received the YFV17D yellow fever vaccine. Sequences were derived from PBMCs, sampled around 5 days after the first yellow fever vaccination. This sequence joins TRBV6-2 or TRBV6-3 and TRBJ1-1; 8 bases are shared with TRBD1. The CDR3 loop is CASSYGTGWGMGNTEAFF. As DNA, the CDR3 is TGTGCCAGCAGTTATGGGACAGGCTGGGGTATGGGGAACACTGAAGCTTTCTTT.